This paragraph reports one T cell receptor (beta chain). The sample belongs to a study of OX40 agonist ivuxolimab in advanced cancers. V lost 1 base, J lost 4 bases, and 1 base stayed unmatched. The CDR3 is made up of 15 amino acids. CDR1 SGHVS and CDR2 FNYEAQ come from the germline V gene. The table came from immunoSEQ multiplex PCR; TCRdb's copy has only in-frame clones and leaves some out. Of about 62,000 clones listed, roughly 87% were seen once; the top ten hold 0.76%. The chain carries TRBV7-6 and TRBJ2-2; 9 bases align to TRBD2. The TCR originated in an adult with an advanced solid tumor such as melanoma, head and neck, liver or kidney cancer. The source material was CD4+ or CD8+ T cells sorted from blood, sampled in a trial of the OX40 agonist ivuxolimab. The chain's CDR3 is CASSLEGLATGELFF. The CDR3 DNA reads as TGTGCCAGCAGCTTAGAGGGACTAGCCACCGGGGAGCTGTTTTTT.